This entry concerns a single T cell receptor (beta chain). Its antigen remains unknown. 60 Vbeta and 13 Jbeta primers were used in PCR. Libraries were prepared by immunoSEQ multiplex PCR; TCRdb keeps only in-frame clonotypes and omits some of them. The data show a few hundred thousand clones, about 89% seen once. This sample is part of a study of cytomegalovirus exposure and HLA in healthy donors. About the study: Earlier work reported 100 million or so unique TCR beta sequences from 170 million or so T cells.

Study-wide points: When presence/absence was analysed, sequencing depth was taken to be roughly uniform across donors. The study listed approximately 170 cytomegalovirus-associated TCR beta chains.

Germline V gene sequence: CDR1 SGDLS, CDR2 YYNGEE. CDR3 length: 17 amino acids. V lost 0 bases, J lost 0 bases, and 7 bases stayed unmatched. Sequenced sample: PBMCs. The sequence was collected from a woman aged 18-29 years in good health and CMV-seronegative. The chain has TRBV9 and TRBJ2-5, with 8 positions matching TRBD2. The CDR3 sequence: CASSVGGKAGDQETQYF. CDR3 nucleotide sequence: TGTGCCAGCAGCGTAGGAGGGAAAGCGGGGGACCAAGAGACCCAGTACTTC. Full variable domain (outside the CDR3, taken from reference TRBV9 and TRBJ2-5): DSGVTQTPKHLITATGQRVTLRCSPRSGDLSVYWYQQSLDQGLQFLIQYYNGEERAKGNILERFSAQQFPDLHSELNLSSLELGDSALYFCASSVGGKAGDQETQYFGPGTRLLVL.